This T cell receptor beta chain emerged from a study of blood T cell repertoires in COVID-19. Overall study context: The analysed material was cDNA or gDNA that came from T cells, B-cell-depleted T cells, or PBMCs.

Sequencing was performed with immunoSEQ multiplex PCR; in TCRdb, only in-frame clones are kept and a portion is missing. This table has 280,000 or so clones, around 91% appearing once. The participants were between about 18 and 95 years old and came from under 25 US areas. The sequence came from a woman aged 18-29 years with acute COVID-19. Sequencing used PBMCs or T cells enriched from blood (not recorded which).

The CDR3 nucleotides read TGTGCCAGCTCACCGAGGGACAGGCAGAATCAGCCCCAGCATTTT. Its protein product is CASSPRDRQNQPQHF. The chain recombines TRBV18 with TRBJ1-5, with 8 positions matching TRBD1. CDR3 length equals 15 residues. Trimming removed 3 bases from V and 4 bases from J; junction bases left unmatched: 5. Germline V gives CDR1 KGHSH, CDR2 LQKENI.